This T cell receptor (beta chain) derives from a study of blood T cell repertoires in COVID-19. The wider study: Samples taken during acute and convalescent COVID-19 were collected in the United States, Italy and Spain. T cells, B-cell-depleted T cells, or PBMCs provided the cDNA or gDNA that served as material.

Seattle-derived patients entered the study during active infection and were followed longitudinally. The table came from immunoSEQ multiplex PCR; TCRdb's copy has only in-frame clones and leaves some out. The data contain about 330,000 clones, 87% of them singletons. This CDR3 region has 17 residues. Germline V CDR1 and CDR2: SGHVS, FNYEAQ. Trimming pared 1 base from V and 1 base from J, leaving 16 bases between. Specimen: peripheral blood. The genes are TRBV7-6 and TRBJ2-5, with a weak D call TRBD1 (6 bases). The sequence was collected from a man between 25 and 39 years old with COVID-19, enrolled during active disease. CDR3 sequence (DNA): TGTGCCAGCAGCTTAGGTCCCCCCAGCAGGGGCCAAGAGACCCAGTACTTC. Protein: CASSLGPPSRGQETQYF.